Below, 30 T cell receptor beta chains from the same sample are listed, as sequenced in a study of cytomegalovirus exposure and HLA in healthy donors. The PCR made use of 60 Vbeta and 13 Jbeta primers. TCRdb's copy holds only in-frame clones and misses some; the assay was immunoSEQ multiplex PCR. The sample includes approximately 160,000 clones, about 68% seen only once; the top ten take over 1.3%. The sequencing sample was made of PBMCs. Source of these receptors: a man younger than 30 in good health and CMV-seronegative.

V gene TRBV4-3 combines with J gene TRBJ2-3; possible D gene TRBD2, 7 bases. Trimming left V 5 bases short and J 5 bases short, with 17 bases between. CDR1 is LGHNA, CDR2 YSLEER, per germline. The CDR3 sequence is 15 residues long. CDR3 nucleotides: TGCGCCAGCAGCTCCGGTCGGGGGGCGAAAGATACGCAGTATTTT. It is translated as CASSSGRGAKDTQYF.

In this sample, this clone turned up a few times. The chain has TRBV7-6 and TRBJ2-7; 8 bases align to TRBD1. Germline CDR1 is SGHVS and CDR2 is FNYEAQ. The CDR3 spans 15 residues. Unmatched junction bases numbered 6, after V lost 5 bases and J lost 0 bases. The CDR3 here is CASSKTGDPSYEQYF. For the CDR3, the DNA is TGTGCCAGCAGCAAGACAGGGGACCCCTCCTACGAGCAGTACTTC.

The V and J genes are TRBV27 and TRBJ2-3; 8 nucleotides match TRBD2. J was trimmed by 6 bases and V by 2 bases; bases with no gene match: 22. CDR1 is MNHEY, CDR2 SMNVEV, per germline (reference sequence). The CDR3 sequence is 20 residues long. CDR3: CASSLKVGPGGGGARDTQYF. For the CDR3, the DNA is TGTGCCAGCAGTTTAAAGGTGGGGCCGGGAGGGGGAGGGGCCAGGGATACGCAGTATTTT.

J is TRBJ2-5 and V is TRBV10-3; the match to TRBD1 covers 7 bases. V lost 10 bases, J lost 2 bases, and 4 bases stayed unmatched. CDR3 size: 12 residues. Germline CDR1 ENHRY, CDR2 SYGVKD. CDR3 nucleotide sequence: TGTGCCAGTGGGACAGCACAAGAGACCCAGTACTTC. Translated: CASGTAQETQYF.

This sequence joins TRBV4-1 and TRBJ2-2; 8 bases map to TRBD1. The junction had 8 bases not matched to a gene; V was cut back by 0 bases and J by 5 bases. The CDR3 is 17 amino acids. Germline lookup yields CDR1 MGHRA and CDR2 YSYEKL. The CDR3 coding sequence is TGCGCCAGCAGCCAAGATTTTTCCAGGGGGCGAACCGGGGAGCTGTTTTTT. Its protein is CASSQDFSRGRTGELFF.

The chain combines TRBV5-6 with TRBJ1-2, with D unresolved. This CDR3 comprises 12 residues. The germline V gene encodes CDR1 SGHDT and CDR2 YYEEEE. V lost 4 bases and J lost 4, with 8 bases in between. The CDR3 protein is CASSPYSYGYTF. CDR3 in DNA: TGTGCCAGCAGCCCCTATAGCTATGGCTACACCTTC.

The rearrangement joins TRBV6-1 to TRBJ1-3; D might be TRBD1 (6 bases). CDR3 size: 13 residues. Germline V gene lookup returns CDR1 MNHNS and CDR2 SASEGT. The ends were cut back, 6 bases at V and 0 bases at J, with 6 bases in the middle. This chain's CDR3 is CASRDSSGNTIYF. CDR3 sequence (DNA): TGTGCCAGCAGGGACAGCTCTGGAAACACCATATATTTT.

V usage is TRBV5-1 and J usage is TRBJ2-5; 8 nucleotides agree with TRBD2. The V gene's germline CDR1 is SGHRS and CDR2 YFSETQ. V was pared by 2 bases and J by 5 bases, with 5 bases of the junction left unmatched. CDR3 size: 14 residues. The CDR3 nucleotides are TGCGCCAGCAGCTTTTTAGCGGGGTTGGAGACCCAGTACTTC. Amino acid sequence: CASSFLAGLETQYF.

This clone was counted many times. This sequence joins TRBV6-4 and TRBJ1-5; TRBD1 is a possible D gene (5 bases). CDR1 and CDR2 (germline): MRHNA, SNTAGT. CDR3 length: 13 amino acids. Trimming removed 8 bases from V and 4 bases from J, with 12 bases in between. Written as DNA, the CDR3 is TGTGCCAGCGCCCAGACAGAGAATCAGCCCCAGCATTTT. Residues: CASAQTENQPQHF.

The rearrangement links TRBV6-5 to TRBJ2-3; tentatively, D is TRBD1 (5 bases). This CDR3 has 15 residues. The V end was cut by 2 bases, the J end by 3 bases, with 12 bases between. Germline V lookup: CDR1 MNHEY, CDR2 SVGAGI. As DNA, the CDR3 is TGTGCCAGCAGTTACCTCCAGACAGCAACAGATACGCAGTATTTT. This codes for CASSYLQTATDTQYF.

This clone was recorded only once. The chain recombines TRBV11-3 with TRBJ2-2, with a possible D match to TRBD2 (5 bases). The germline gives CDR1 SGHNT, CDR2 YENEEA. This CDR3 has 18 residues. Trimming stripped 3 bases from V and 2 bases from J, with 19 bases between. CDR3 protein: CASSFSVVGEGNTGELFF. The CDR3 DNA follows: TGTGCCAGCAGCTTTTCTGTGGTGGGAGAAGGAAACACCGGGGAGCTGTTTTTT.

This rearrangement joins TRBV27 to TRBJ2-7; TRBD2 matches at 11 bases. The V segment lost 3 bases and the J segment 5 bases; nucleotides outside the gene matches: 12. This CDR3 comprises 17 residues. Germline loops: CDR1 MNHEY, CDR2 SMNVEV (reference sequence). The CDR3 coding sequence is TGTGCCAGCAGTTTCCGACCCCTTAGCGGGAGGGGGAACGAGCAGTACTTC. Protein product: CASSFRPLSGRGNEQYF.

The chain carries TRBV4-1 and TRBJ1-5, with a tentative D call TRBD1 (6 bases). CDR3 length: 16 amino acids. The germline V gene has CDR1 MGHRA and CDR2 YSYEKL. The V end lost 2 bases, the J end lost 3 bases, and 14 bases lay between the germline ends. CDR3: CASSQYKDSPNQPQHF. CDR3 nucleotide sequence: TGCGCCAGCAGCCAATACAAGGACAGCCCCAATCAGCCCCAGCATTTT.

The CDR3 DNA reads TGTGCCAGCAGCCCCCCCGCGAAGAACTATGGCTACACCTTC. Amino acid sequence: CASSPPAKNYGYTF. This chain uses TRBV7-2 with TRBJ1-2; D gene unclear. The V end was cut by 5 bases, the J end by 2 bases, with 12 bases between. The CDR3 sequence is 14 residues long. Germline V lookup: CDR1 SGHTA, CDR2 FQGNSA.

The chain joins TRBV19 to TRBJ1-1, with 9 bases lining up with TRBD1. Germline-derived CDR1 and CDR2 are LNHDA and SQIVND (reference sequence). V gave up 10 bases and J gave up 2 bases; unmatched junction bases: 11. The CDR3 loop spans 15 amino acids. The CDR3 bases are TGTGCCACCCTCCGGGACAGGGTGGGTAACACTGAAGCTTTCTTT. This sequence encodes CATLRDRVGNTEAFF. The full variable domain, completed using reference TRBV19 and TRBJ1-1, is DGGITQSPKYLFRKEGQNVTLSCEQNLNHDAMYWYRQDPGQGLRLIYYSQIVNDFQKGDIAEGYSVSREKKESFPLTVTSAQKNPTAFYLCATLRDRVGNTEAFFGQGTRLTVV.

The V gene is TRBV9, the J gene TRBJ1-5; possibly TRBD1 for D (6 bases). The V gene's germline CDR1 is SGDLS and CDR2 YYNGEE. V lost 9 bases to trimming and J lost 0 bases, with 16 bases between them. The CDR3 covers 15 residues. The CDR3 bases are TGTGCCATCCTCCGGGACACTTATAGCAATCAGCCCCAGCATTTT. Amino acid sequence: CAILRDTYSNQPQHF.

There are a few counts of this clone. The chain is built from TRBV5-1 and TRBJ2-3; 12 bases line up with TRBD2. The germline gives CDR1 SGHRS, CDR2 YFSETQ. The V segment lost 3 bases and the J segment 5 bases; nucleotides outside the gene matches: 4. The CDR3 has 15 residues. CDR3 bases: TGCGCCAGCAGCTCGGGACTAGCGGGTATAGATACGCAGTATTTT. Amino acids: CASSSGLAGIDTQYF.

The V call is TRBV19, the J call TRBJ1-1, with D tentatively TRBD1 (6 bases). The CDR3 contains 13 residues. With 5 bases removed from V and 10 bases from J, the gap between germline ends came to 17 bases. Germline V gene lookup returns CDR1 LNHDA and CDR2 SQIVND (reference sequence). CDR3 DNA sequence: TGTGCCAGTAGTTACAGGGTAGGGGTGAGAGCTTTCTTT. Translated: CASSYRVGVRAFF. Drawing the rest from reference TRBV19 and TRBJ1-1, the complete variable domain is DGGITQSPKYLFRKEGQNVTLSCEQNLNHDAMYWYRQDPGQGLRLIYYSQIVNDFQKGDIAEGYSVSREKKESFPLTVTSAQKNPTAFYLCASSYRVGVRAFFGQGTRLTVV.

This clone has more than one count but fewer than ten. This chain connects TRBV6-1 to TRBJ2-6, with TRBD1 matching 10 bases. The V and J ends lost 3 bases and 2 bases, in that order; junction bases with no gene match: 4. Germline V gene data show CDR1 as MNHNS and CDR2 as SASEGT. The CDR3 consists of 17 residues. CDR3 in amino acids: CASSETGGPPGANVLTF. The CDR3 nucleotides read TGTGCCAGCAGTGAGACAGGGGGCCCTCCTGGGGCCAACGTCCTGACTTTC.

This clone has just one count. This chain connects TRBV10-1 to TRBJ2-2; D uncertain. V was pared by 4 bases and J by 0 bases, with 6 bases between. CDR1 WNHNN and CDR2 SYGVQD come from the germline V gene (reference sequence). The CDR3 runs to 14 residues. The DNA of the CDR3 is TGCGCCAGCAGTGCTATCGCGAACACCGGGGAGCTGTTTTTT. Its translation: CASSAIANTGELFF.

The CDR3 is CASRGGSGNNNEQFF. Written as DNA, the CDR3 is TGTGCCAGCAGGGGGGGTAGCGGGAATAACAATGAGCAGTTCTTC. The V gene is TRBV2, the J gene TRBJ2-1; 8 nucleotides align to TRBD2. Per germline, CDR1 SNHLY and CDR2 FYNNEI. CDR3 length: 15 amino acids. With V trimmed by 6 bases and J by 5 bases, 9 bases remained unmatched.

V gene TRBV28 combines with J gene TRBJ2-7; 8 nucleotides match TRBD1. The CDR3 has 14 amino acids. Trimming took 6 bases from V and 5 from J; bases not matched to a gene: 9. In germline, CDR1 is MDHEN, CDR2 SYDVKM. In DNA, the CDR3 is TGTGCCAGCAGCCGCGACAGGGGATTGAACGAGCAGTACTTC. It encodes CASSRDRGLNEQYF.

CDR3 coding DNA: TGTGCCATCAGTGCCCTGAAAGGGACACCAGGCTCCTACGAGCAGTACTTC. Protein product: CAISALKGTPGSYEQYF. The chain combines TRBV10-3 with TRBJ2-7; a weak D match, TRBD1 (6 bases). Germline-derived CDR1 and CDR2 are ENHRY and SYGVKD. This CDR3 contains 17 residues. The germline V and J ends were trimmed by 4 bases and 0 bases, with 19 bases remaining between them.

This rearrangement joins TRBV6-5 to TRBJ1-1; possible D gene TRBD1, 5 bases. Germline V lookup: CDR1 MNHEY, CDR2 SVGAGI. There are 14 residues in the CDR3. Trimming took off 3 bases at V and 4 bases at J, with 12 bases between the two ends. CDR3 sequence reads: CASSYQGRGTEAFF. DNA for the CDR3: TGTGCCAGCAGTTATCAGGGTAGGGGCACTGAAGCTTTCTTT.

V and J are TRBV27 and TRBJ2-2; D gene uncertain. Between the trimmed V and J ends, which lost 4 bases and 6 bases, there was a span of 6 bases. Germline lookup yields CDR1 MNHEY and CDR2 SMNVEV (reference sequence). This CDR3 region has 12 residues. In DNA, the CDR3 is TGTGCCAGCAGTTCCAGGCCCGGGGAGCTGTTTTTT. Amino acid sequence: CASSSRPGELFF.

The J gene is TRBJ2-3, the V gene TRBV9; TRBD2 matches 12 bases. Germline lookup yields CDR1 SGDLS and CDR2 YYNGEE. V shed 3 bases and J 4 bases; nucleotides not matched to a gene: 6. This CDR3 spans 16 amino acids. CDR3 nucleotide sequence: TGTGCCAGCAGCGATACTAGCGGGAGGTTCGCAGATACGCAGTATTTT. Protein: CASSDTSGRFADTQYF.

The CDR3 region is CASSAGGGETQYF. The CDR3 region has the DNA TGCGCCTCGTCGGCGGGAGGGGGGGAGACCCAGTACTTC. The chain carries TRBV4-1 and TRBJ2-5; 9 nucleotides align to TRBD2. V trimming: 11 bases; J trimming: 5 bases; junction bases outside the gene matches: 9. Germline V gene lookup returns CDR1 MGHRA and CDR2 YSYEKL. CDR3 length: 13 residues.

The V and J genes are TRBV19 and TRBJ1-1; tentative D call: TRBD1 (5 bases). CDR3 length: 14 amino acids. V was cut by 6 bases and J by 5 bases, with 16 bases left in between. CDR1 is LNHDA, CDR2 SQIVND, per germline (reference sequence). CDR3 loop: CASSWDLGGTEAFF. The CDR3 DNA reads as TGTGCCAGTAGCTGGGACCTCGGGGGTACTGAAGCTTTCTTT. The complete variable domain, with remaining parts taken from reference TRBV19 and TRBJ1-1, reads DGGITQSPKYLFRKEGQNVTLSCEQNLNHDAMYWYRQDPGQGLRLIYYSQIVNDFQKGDIAEGYSVSREKKESFPLTVTSAQKNPTAFYLCASSWDLGGTEAFFGQGTRLTVV.

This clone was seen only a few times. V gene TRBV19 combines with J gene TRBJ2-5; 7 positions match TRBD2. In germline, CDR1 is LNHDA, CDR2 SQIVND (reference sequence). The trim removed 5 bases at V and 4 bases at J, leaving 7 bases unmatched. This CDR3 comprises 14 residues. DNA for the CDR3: TGTGCCAGTAGTCGGGGGGAGAACCGAGAGACCCAGTACTTC. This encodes CASSRGENRETQYF.

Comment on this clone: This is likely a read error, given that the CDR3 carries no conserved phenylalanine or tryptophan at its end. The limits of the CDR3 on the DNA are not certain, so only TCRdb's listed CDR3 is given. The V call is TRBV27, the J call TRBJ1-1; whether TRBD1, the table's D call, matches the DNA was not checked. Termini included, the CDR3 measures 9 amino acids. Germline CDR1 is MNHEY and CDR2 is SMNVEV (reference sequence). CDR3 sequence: CASSSQTAR.